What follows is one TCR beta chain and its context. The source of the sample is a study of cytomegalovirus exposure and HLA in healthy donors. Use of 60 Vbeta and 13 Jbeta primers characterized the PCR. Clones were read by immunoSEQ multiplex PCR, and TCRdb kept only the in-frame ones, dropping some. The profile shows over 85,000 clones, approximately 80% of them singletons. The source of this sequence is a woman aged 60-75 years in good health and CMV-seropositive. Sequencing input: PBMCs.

Here the CDR3 reads CASSAFPGNEQYF. The CDR3 coding sequence is TGTGCCAGCAGCGCCTTTCCGGGTAACGAGCAGTACTTC. V and J are TRBV9 and TRBJ2-7; D remains ambiguous. In germline, CDR1 is SGDLS, CDR2 YYNGEE. Trimming removed 3 bases at V and 5 bases at J, with 12 bases between. The CDR3 is 13 residues long.